The T cell receptor (beta chain) described here comes from a study of T-cell memory formation after mild COVID-19. TCRdb re-called the 5' RACE reads with MiXCR, one entry per CDR3 protein. The sample contains 200,000 to 250,000 distinct CDR3 sequences, around 15% of which appear only once. This clonotype came up a few times. The antigen remains unidentified. CDR1 and CDR2 (germline): SGHRS, YFSETQ. V shed 5 bases and J 5 bases; nucleotides not matched to a gene: 6. The CDR3 totals 13 residues. Findings and caveats of the study: A second wave of clones peaked on day 37, and their SARS-CoV-2 specificity went unconfirmed.

This clonotype was obtained from a young man who had mild COVID-19 (a few samples of this study predate the infection). Cell type and time point are not known. The material sequenced was PBMCs or a T cell subset sorted from them (not recorded which). This chain joins TRBV5-1 and TRBJ1-1, with 7 bases identical to TRBD1. CDR3 protein: CASREGASTEAFF. CDR3 coding DNA: TGCGCCAGCAGGGAGGGGGCCTCTACTGAAGCTTTCTTT. Combining the CDR3 with reference TRBV5-1 and TRBJ1-1 gives the whole variable domain KAGVTQTPRYLIKTRGQQVTLSCSPISGHRSVSWYQQTPGQGLQFLFEYFSETQRNKGNFPGRFSGRQFSNSRSEMNVSTLELGDSALYLCASREGASTEAFFGQGTRLTVV.